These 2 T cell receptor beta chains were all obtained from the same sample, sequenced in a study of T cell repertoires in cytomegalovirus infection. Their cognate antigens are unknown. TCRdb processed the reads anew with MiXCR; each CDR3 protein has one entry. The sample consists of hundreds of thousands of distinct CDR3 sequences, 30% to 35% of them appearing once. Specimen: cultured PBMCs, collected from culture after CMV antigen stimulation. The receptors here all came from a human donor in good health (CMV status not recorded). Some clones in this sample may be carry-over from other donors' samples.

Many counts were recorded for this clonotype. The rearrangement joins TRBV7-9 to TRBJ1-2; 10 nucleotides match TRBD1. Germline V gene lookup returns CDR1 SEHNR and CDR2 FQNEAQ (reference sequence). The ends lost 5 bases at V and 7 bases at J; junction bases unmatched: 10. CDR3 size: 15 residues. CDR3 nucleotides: TGTGCCAGCAGCCCACCGGGACAGGGGTTATCTGGCTACACCTTC. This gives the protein CASSPPGQGLSGYTF. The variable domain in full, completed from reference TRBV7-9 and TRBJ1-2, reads DTGVSQNPRHKITKRGQNVTFRCDPISEHNRLYWYRQTLGQGPEFLTYFQNEAQLEKSRLLSDRFSAERPKGSFSTLEIQRTEQGDSAMYLCASSPPGQGLSGYTFGSGTRLTVV.

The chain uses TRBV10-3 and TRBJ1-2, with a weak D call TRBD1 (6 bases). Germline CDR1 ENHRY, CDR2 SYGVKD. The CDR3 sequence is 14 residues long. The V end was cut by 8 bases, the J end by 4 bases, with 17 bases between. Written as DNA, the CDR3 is TGTGCCATCTCCCAAGGGGGGACACCCTATGGCTACACCTTC. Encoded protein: CAISQGGTPYGYTF.